The present TCR beta chain was sequenced within a study of radiation and T cells in renal cell carcinoma. Study at large: Nephrectomy followed 15 Gy stereotactic body radiation by 4 weeks.

Noted time point: baseline pretreatment blood. Treatment here: 15 Gy SBRT to primary tumor, nephrectomy 4 weeks later. Clear cell pathology was present in this patient's renal cell carcinoma. Trimming shortened V by 0 bases and J by 4 bases, and 15 bases separated the two germline ends. The germline V gene encodes CDR1 LNHDA and CDR2 SQIVND (reference sequence). The CDR3 is 16 amino acids. The protocol was immunoSEQ multiplex PCR, while the TCRdb copy is restricted to in-frame clones and leaves out a portion. Of about 20,000 clones listed, approximately 80% are singletons. Findings of the study overall: In blood, top tumor clones expanded by 2 weeks, shrinking by 4. Without pretreatment biopsies, baseline tumor clonotype presence was undetermined.

In regard to this clone: Its specificity is not known.

The clonotype was recovered from a man in his 60s with renal cell carcinoma. Sequences were derived from blood, sampled from a patient whose treatment included radiotherapy and nephrectomy. V usage is TRBV19 and J usage is TRBJ1-2; a possible D gene is TRBD1 (6 bases). The CDR3 DNA reads as TGTGCCAGTAGTATAGAGGGGACACGGAGTGGCTATGGCTACACCTTC. Translating it yields CASSIEGTRSGYGYTF.